The rows below give T cell receptor beta chains drawn from one sample of a study of blood T cells in healthy people across ages. MiXCR was run by TCRdb on the 5' RACE reads, yielding one entry per CDR3 protein. The sample holds around 1,800,000 distinct CDR3 sequences, roughly 43% seen once. The sample taken for sequencing was blood. The receptors derive from a human donor in good health. Each CDR3 is given with its conserved first and last residue. The D gene is left open where the match is weak. Size tells how often a clone was seen (once, few, many) or the class of an expanded clone, and some rows leave it out.

j_gene: TRBJ2-7; v_gene: TRBV28; d_gene: NA; abundance: NA; CDR3nt: TGTGCCAGCAGTTTGCAGGGGGGGGCGCACGAGCAGTACTTC; CDR3aa: CASSLQGGAHEQYF
j_gene: TRBJ2-1; v_gene: TRBV29-1; d_gene: NA; abundance: NA; CDR3nt: TGCAGCGTTGAGGTGGGGGCAGGGGCCTACAATGAGCAGTTCTTC; CDR3aa: CSVEVGAGAYNEQFF
j_gene: TRBJ1-5; v_gene: TRBV5-1; d_gene: NA; abundance: NA; CDR3nt: TGCGCCAGCAGCTTGGGCCCCGCAAGTTATAGCAATCAGCCCCAGCATTTT; CDR3aa: CASSLGPASYSNQPQHF
j_gene: TRBJ1-1; v_gene: TRBV5-5; d_gene: TRBD1; abundance: few; CDR3nt: TGTGCCAGCAGCTGGACAGGGGGGCCTGAAGCTTTCTTT; CDR3aa: CASSWTGGPEAFF
j_gene: TRBJ2-7; v_gene: TRBV11-2; d_gene: TRBD2; abundance: few; CDR3nt: TGTGCCAGCAGCTCGACTAGCGGGGGTCCCTACGAGCAGTACTTC; CDR3aa: CASSSTSGGPYEQYF
j_gene: TRBJ1-2; v_gene: TRBV27; d_gene: NA; abundance: many; CDR3nt: TGTGCCAGCAGTTTATCCGGGAGAACTAACTATGGCTACACCTTC; CDR3aa: CASSLSGRTNYGYTF
j_gene: TRBJ2-7; v_gene: TRBV4-3; d_gene: NA; abundance: NA; CDR3nt: TGCGCCAGCAGCCAATTTTGGCCCCACGAGCAGTACTTC; CDR3aa: CASSQFWPHEQYF
j_gene: TRBJ1-4; v_gene: TRBV7-2; d_gene: TRBD1; abundance: NA; CDR3nt: TGTGCCAGCAGCTTACTGGGACAGGTGGGCGGCGAAAAACTGTTTTTT; CDR3aa: CASSLLGQVGGEKLFF
j_gene: TRBJ1-4; v_gene: TRBV7-9; d_gene: NA; abundance: NA; CDR3nt: TGTGCCATACGGACCAGATCATTGGCCCCAACTAGGGACGGTATTGAAAAACTGTTTTTT; CDR3aa: CAIRTRSLAPTRDGIEKLFF
j_gene: TRBJ2-5; v_gene: TRBV6-1; d_gene: NA; abundance: NA; CDR3nt: TGTGCCAGCAGTGAAGCCCCCGGGACCCAGTACTTC; CDR3aa: CASSEAPGTQYF
j_gene: TRBJ1-1; v_gene: TRBV28; d_gene: NA; abundance: NA; CDR3nt: TGTGCCAGTCAAACAGACACTGAAGCTTTCTTT; CDR3aa: CASQTDTEAFF
j_gene: TRBJ1-2; v_gene: TRBV4-2; d_gene: NA; abundance: NA; CDR3nt: TGTGCCAGCAGCCAAGAGCCATCTGATGGCTACACCTTC; CDR3aa: CASSQEPSDGYTF
j_gene: TRBJ2-4; v_gene: TRBV5-1; d_gene: NA; abundance: NA; CDR3nt: TGCGCCAGCAGCTTGGAAACGACACTAGACATTCAGTACTTC; CDR3aa: CASSLETTLDIQYF
j_gene: TRBJ2-1; v_gene: TRBV10-3; d_gene: NA; abundance: NA; CDR3nt: TGTGCCATCAGCCAAAACCCTAATGAGCAGTTCTTC; CDR3aa: CAISQNPNEQFF
j_gene: TRBJ1-2; v_gene: TRBV7-9; d_gene: TRBD1; abundance: NA; CDR3nt: TGTGCCAGCAGCTTAGGAGGGGGCGACGCTGGCTACACCTTC; CDR3aa: CASSLGGGDAGYTF
j_gene: TRBJ2-3; v_gene: TRBV5-1; d_gene: NA; abundance: few; CDR3nt: TGCGCCAGCAGGGAGGGGTTGGACGATACGCAGTATTTT; CDR3aa: CASREGLDDTQYF
j_gene: TRBJ1-4; v_gene: TRBV11-3; d_gene: TRBD1; abundance: few; CDR3nt: TGTGCCAGCAGACCTCCGGGACAGGGTGAAAAACTGTTTTTT; CDR3aa: CASRPPGQGEKLFF
j_gene: TRBJ1-6; v_gene: TRBV9; d_gene: NA; abundance: NA; CDR3nt: TGTGCCAGCACCGGAGGAGGCCGCTCGAATTCACCCCTCCACTTT; CDR3aa: CASTGGGRSNSPLHF
j_gene: TRBJ2-7; v_gene: TRBV10-3; d_gene: TRBD1; abundance: few; CDR3nt: TGTGCCATCAACGCTGGACAGGGGCTAAACTACGAGCAGTACTTC; CDR3aa: CAINAGQGLNYEQYF
j_gene: TRBJ2-7; v_gene: TRBV11-2; d_gene: NA; abundance: NA; CDR3nt: TGTGCCTCCGAGGGGATCGCCTACGAGCAGTACTTC; CDR3aa: CASEGIAYEQYF
j_gene: TRBJ2-1; v_gene: TRBV7-2; d_gene: TRBD2; abundance: NA; CDR3nt: TGTGCCAGCAGCTTGAGCGGGGGGGCCTATGGCAGCGAGCAGTTCTTC; CDR3aa: CASSLSGGAYGSEQFF
j_gene: TRBJ2-7; v_gene: TRBV3-1; d_gene: NA; abundance: many; CDR3nt: TGTGCCAGCAGCCAACTCGCGGGGGCATCGTACGAGCAGTACTTC; CDR3aa: CASSQLAGASYEQYF
j_gene: TRBJ1-2; v_gene: TRBV20-1; d_gene: NA; abundance: NA; CDR3nt: TGCAGTGCTAGAGATGGTACAGATTACACCTTC; CDR3aa: CSARDGTDYTF
j_gene: TRBJ2-1; v_gene: TRBV5-1; d_gene: NA; abundance: NA; CDR3nt: TGCGCCAGCAGCCTCTTTATCGAAGAAAATGAGCAGTTCTTC; CDR3aa: CASSLFIEENEQFF